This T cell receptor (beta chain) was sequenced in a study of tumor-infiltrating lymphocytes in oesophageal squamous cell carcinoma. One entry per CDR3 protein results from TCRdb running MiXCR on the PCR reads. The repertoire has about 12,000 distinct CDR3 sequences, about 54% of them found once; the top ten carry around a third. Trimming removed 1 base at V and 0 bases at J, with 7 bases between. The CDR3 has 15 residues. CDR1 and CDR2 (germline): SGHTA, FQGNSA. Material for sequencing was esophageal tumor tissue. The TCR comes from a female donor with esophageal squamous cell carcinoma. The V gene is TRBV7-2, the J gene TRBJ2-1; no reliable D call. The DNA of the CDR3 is TGTGCCAGCAGCTTAGAAGCCAGCTCCTACAATGAGCAGTTCTTC. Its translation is CASSLEASSYNEQFF.